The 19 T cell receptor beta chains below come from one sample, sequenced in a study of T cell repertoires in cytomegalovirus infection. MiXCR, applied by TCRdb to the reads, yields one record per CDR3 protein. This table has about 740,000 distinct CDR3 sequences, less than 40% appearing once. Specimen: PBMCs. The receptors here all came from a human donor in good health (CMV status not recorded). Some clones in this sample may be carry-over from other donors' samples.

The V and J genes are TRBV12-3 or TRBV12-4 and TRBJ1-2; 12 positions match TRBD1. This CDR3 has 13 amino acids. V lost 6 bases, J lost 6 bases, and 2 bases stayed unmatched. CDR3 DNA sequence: TGTGCCAGCAGCCGGGACAGGGGGCATGGCTACACCTTC. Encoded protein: CASSRDRGHGYTF.

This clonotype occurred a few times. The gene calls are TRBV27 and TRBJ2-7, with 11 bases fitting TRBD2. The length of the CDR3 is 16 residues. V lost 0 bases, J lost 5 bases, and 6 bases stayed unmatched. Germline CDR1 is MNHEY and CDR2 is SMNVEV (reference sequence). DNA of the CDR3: TGTGCCAGCAGTTTATCCTCACTAGCGGGAGTCCACGAGCAGTACTTC. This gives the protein CASSLSSLAGVHEQYF.

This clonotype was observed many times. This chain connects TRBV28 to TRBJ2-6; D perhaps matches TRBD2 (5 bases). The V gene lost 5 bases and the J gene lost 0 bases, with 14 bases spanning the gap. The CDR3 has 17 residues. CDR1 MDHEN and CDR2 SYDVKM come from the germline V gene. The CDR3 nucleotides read TGTGCCAGCAGTCCCCGTGGTCGGGGCTCTGGGGCCAACGTCCTGACTTTC. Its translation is CASSPRGRGSGANVLTF.

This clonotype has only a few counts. The CDR3 DNA follows: TGTGCCAGCAGCGTTAGCGGGAGGTCGGACGGGGAGCAGTTCTTC. Its protein product is CASSVSGRSDGEQFF. The chain uses TRBV28 and TRBJ2-1; 10 bases are a match to TRBD2. CDR3 length: 15 amino acids. CDR1 MDHEN and CDR2 SYDVKM come from the germline V gene. The ends lost 6 bases at V and 10 bases at J; junction bases unmatched: 12.

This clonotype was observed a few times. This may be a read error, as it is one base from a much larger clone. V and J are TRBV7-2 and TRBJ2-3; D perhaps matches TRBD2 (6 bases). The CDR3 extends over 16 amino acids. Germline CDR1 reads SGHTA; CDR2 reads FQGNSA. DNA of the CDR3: TGTGCCAGCAGCCATATCCGGGGGACCGCCACAGAGACGCAGTATTTT. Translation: CASSHIRGTATETQYF.

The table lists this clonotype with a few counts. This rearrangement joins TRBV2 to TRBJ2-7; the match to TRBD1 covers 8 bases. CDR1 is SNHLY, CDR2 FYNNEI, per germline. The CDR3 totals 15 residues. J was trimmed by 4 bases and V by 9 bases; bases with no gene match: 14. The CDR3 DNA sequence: TGTGCCAGTCGGACCCGGGACAGGCTGCTTTACGAGCAGTACTTC. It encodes CASRTRDRLLYEQYF. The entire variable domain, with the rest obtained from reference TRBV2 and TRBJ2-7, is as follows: EPEVTQTPSHQVTQMGQEVILRCVPISNHLYFYWYRQILGQKVEFLVSFYNNEISEKSEIFDDQFSVERPDGSNFTLKIRSTKLEDSAMYFCASRTRDRLLYEQYFGPGTRLTVT.

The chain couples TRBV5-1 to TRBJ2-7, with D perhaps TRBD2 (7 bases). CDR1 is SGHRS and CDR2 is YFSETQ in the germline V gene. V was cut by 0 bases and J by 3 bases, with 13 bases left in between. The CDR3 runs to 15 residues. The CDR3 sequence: CASSLEGGAHYEQYF. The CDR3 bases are TGCGCCAGCAGCTTGGAGGGGGGGGCACACTACGAGCAGTACTTC.

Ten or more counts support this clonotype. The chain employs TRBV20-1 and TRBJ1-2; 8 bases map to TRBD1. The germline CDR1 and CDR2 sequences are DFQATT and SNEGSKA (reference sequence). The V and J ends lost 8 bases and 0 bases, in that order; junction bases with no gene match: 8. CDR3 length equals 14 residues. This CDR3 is CSPGTGASNYGYTF. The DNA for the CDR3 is TGCAGTCCCGGGACAGGAGCCTCTAACTATGGCTACACCTTC.

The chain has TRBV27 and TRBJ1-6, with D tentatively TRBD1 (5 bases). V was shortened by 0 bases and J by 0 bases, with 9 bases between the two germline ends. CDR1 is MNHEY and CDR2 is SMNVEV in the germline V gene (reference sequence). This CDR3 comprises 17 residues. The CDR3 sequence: CASSLSSGRSYNSPLHF. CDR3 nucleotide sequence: TGTGCCAGCAGTTTATCGTCGGGACGCTCCTATAATTCACCCCTCCACTTT.

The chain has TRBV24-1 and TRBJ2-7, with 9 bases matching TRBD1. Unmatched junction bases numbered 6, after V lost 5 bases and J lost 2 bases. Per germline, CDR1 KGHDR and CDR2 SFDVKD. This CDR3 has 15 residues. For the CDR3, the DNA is TGTGCCACCAGTGCCGGGGGGACAGGGACCTACGAGCAGTACTTC. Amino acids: CATSAGGTGTYEQYF.

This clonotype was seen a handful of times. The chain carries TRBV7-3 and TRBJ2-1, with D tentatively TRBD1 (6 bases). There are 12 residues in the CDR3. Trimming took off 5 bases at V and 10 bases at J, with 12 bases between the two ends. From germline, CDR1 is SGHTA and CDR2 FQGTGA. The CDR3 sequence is CASSATGTEQFF. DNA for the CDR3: TGTGCCAGCAGCGCCACCGGGACAGAGCAGTTCTTC.

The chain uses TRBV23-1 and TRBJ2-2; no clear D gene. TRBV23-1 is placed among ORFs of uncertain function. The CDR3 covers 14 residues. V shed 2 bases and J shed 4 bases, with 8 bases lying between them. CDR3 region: CASSQRCSTGELFF. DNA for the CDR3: TGCGCCAGCAGTCAAAGGTGCAGCACCGGGGAGCTGTTTTTT.

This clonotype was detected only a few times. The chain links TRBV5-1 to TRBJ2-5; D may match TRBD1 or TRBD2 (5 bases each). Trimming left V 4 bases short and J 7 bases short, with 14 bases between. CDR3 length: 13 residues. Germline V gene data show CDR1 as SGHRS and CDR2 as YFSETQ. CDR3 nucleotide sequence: TGCGCCAGCAGCCTAGGGACGGCGGGGACCCAGTACTTC. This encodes CASSLGTAGTQYF.

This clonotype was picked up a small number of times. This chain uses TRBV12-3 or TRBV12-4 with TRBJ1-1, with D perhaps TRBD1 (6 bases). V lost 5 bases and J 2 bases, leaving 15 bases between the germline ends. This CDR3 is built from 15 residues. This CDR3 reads CASSTGQPSNTEAFF. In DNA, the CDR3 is TGTGCCAGCAGTACTGGACAGCCTTCTAACACTGAAGCTTTCTTT.

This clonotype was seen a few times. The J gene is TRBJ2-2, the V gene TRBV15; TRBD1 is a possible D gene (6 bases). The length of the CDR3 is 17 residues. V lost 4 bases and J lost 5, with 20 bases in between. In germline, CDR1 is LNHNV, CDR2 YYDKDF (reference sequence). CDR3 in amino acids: CATSTGQFLSLTGELFF. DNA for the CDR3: TGTGCCACCAGCACAGGACAGTTCCTCAGCCTGACCGGGGAGCTGTTTTTT.

CDR3 sequence (DNA): TGTGCCACCAGCTCGGCCGGACAGTCGAATAATTCACCCCTCCACTTT. Translated, it gives CATSSAGQSNNSPLHF. The chain combines TRBV15 with TRBJ1-6; tentatively, D is TRBD1 (6 bases). The V gene lost 5 bases and the J gene lost 5 bases, with 16 bases spanning the gap. There are 16 residues in the CDR3. CDR1 is LNHNV, CDR2 YYDKDF, per germline (reference sequence). The whole variable domain, remainder taken from reference TRBV15 and TRBJ1-6, is DAMVIQNPRYQVTQFGKPVTLSCSQTLNHNVMYWYQQKSSQAPKLLFHYYDKDFNNEADTPDNFQSRRPNTSFCFLDIRSPGLGDTAMYLCATSSAGQSNNSPLHFGNGTRLTVT.

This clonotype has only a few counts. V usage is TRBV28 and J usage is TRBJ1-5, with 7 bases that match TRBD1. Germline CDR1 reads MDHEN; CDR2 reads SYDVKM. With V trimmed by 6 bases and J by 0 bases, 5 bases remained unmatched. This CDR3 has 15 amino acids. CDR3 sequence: CASSRGQASNQPQHF. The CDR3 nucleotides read TGTGCCAGCAGCCGAGGACAGGCTAGCAATCAGCCCCAGCATTTT.

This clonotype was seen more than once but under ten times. CDR3: CASSFVGHSNQPQHF. In nucleotides, the CDR3 is TGTGCCAGCAGTTTTGTGGGCCACAGCAATCAGCCCCAGCATTTT. The chain has TRBV12-3 or TRBV12-4 and TRBJ1-5, with no clear D. The germline V and J ends were trimmed by 3 bases and 1 base, with 10 bases remaining between them. CDR3 length: 15 residues.

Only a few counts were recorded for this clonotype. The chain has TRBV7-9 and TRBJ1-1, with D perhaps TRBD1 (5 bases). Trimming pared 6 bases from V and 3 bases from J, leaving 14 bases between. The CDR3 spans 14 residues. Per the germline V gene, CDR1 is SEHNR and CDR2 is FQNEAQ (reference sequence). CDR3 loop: CASRIEAGDTEAFF. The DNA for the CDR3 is TGTGCCAGCAGAATAGAGGCGGGGGACACTGAAGCTTTCTTT.